These 23 T cell receptor beta chains came from one sample sequenced in a study of control samples from healthy donors and cancer patients. The repertoire was sequenced with immunoSEQ multiplex PCR; TCRdb's copy has only in-frame clones and lacks some. The data hold tens of thousands of clones, with around 93% observed a single time. The source material was PBMCs. These receptors originate from a woman between 40 and 50 years old with head and neck cancer.

The V gene is TRBV18, the J gene TRBJ2-1, with no clear D. The V end was cut by 6 bases, the J end by 0 bases, with 21 bases between. This CDR3 spans 18 amino acids. Germline V gives CDR1 KGHSH, CDR2 LQKENI. The CDR3: CASSPYPNTASSYNEQFF. The CDR3 DNA sequence: TGTGCCAGCTCGCCCTACCCGAACACGGCGAGCTCCTACAATGAGCAGTTCTTC.

In its sample, this clone was seen a few times. This chain joins TRBV19 and TRBJ1-5; a weak D match, TRBD1 (5 bases). Germline V gene data show CDR1 as LNHDA and CDR2 as SQIVND (reference sequence). The germline V and J ends were trimmed by 3 bases and 5 bases, with 14 bases remaining between them. The CDR3 runs to 15 residues. The CDR3 DNA follows: TGTGCCAGTAGTATCAGGGCAGGGATGGATCAGCCCCAGCATTTT. Translated, it gives CASSIRAGMDQPQHF. Full variable domain (missing parts from reference TRBV19 and TRBJ1-5): DGGITQSPKYLFRKEGQNVTLSCEQNLNHDAMYWYRQDPGQGLRLIYYSQIVNDFQKGDIAEGYSVSREKKESFPLTVTSAQKNPTAFYLCASSIRAGMDQPQHFGDGTRLSIL.

This chain connects TRBV24-1 to TRBJ1-1; TRBD1 matches at 8 bases. The J segment lost 6 bases and the V segment lost 1 base, leaving 12 bases of the junction unmatched. The CDR3 totals 17 residues. Germline-derived CDR1 and CDR2 are KGHDR and SFDVKD. As DNA, the CDR3 is TGTGCCACCAGTGATTTTGTAGTGTCGGACAGGGTTCCTGAAGCTTTCTTT. Amino acid sequence: CATSDFVVSDRVPEAFF.

The V call is TRBV11-2, the J call TRBJ1-1; D not certain. V was cut by 3 bases and J by 6 bases, with 5 bases left in between. This CDR3 is built from 11 residues. Germline CDR1 is SGHAT and CDR2 is FQNNGV. As DNA, the CDR3 is TGTGCCAGCAGCTTTGAGGCTGAAGCTTTCTTT. Amino acids: CASSFEAEAFF.

The rearrangement links TRBV6-5 to TRBJ1-5, with 10 bases aligning to TRBD1. Looked up from germline, CDR1 is MNHEY and CDR2 is SVGAGI. Losses at the gene ends were 6 bases for V and 4 bases for J; bases not matched to a gene: 0. The CDR3 has 13 amino acids. The CDR3 bases are TGTGCCAGCAGGGGACAGGGGAATCAGCCCCAGCATTTT. This translates into CASRGQGNQPQHF.

This chain uses TRBV11-2 with TRBJ2-3; 7 bases fit TRBD2. The CDR3 spans 18 residues. V lost 7 bases, J lost 7 bases, and 23 bases stayed unmatched. Germline V gives CDR1 SGHAT, CDR2 FQNNGV. CDR3 sequence reads: CASTTPPGSSGLLNTQYF. The CDR3 nucleotides are TGTGCCAGCACCACCCCTCCCGGGTCTAGCGGCCTGCTGAATACGCAGTATTTT.

The chain carries TRBV4-1 and TRBJ2-7; D unresolved. Germline lookup yields CDR1 MGHRA and CDR2 YSYEKL. The CDR3 spans 16 residues. Trimming took 1 base from V and 2 from J, leaving 15 bases between them. The CDR3 loop is CASSQVGTHTPYEQYF. The CDR3 DNA sequence: TGCGCCAGCAGCCAAGTAGGCACCCATACCCCCTACGAGCAGTACTTC.

This clone appeared a single time. The V call is TRBV7-6, the J call TRBJ1-2; tentative D call: TRBD1 (6 bases). Trimming took 5 bases from V and 0 from J, leaving 19 bases between them. The germline gives CDR1 SGHVS, CDR2 FNYEAQ. The CDR3 is 17 amino acids. The CDR3 reads CASSPRNRDISNYGYTF. The CDR3 coding sequence is TGTGCCAGCAGCCCCCGGAACCGGGACATCTCTAACTATGGCTACACCTTC.

This clone was detected only a few times. The V gene is TRBV5-4, the J gene TRBJ1-2; D unresolved. Germline V gene lookup returns CDR1 SGHNT and CDR2 YYREEE (reference sequence). The germline V and J ends were trimmed by 0 bases and 7 bases, with 10 bases remaining between them. This CDR3 is 13 amino acids long. The CDR3 DNA sequence: TGTGCCAGCAGCTTGGCGGAGCCCGGTGGCTACACCTTC. It is translated as CASSLAEPGGYTF.

The V call is TRBV5-1, the J call TRBJ2-1; possibly TRBD2 for D (6 bases). V was shortened by 6 bases and J by 6 bases, with 16 bases between the two germline ends. The CDR3 extends over 14 amino acids. Germline assignment: CDR1 SGHRS and CDR2 YFSETQ. The CDR3 sequence: CASNPGSRFNEQFF. The CDR3 DNA is TGCGCCAGCAATCCCGGGAGTCGGTTCAATGAGCAGTTCTTC.

A single count supports this clone. This chain links TRBV2 with TRBJ2-7, with D maybe TRBD1 (6 bases). V gave up 1 base and J gave up 1 base, with 17 bases separating them. Germline-derived CDR1 and CDR2 are SNHLY and FYNNEI. The CDR3 has 17 residues. DNA of the CDR3: TGTGCCAGCAGTGAAGGTGTGACAGGTGCTATATCCTACGAGCAGTACTTC. Translating gives CASSEGVTGAISYEQYF.

This clone appeared a few times. The genes are TRBV7-8 and TRBJ2-3, with 9 bases that match TRBD2. V lost 2 bases to trimming and J lost 5 bases; unmatched junction nucleotides: 20. The CDR3 consists of 20 residues. CDR1 is SGHVS and CDR2 is FQNEAQ in the germline V gene. The CDR3 DNA sequence: TGTGCCAGCAGCTTAAGGGTCGGCGGGGGGGCGATTACAGTAAAAGATACGCAGTATTTT. Its translation: CASSLRVGGGAITVKDTQYF.

The chain recombines TRBV10-3 with TRBJ2-7; 13 positions agree with TRBD2. Trimming at V came to 4 bases and at J to 6 bases, leaving 9 bases not matched to a gene. This CDR3 contains 16 residues. Per germline, CDR1 ENHRY and CDR2 SYGVKD. The CDR3 here is CAISGGLAGAGAEQYF. The DNA of the CDR3 is TGTGCCATCAGTGGCGGACTAGCGGGAGCAGGGGCCGAGCAGTACTTC.

This clone is deemed medium-sized. CDR3 in DNA: TGTGCCAGCACCAGGAAGGGCTCTGGAAACACCATATATTTT. Encoded protein: CASTRKGSGNTIYF. The chain carries TRBV5-6 and TRBJ1-3; D call uncertain. The CDR3 is made up of 14 amino acids. V dropped 6 bases and J dropped 0 bases, with 10 bases sitting between them. Germline V gives CDR1 SGHDT, CDR2 YYEEEE.

The genes are TRBV28 and TRBJ2-5; 10 positions agree with TRBD2. With 6 bases clipped from V and 2 bases from J, the junction kept 6 bases outside the gene matches. This CDR3 region has 15 residues. Germline V lookup: CDR1 MDHEN, CDR2 SYDVKM. The CDR3 DNA sequence: TGTGCCAGCAGACTCAGACTAGCGGGTCAAGAGACCCAGTACTTC. It yields the protein CASRLRLAGQETQYF.

V gene TRBV14 combines with J gene TRBJ1-6; D is unclear. CDR1 SGHDN and CDR2 FVKESK come from the germline V gene. V was trimmed by 5 bases and J by 10 bases, leaving 12 bases between them. The CDR3 has 13 residues. The chain's CDR3 is CASSVRADSPLHF. CDR3 coding DNA: TGTGCCAGCAGCGTCCGAGCCGACTCACCCCTCCACTTT.

This chain joins TRBV2 and TRBJ1-3; D is unresolved. Deletions cut 6 bases from V and 2 bases from J, with 8 bases between. CDR1 is SNHLY and CDR2 is FYNNEI in the germline V gene. The CDR3 contains 13 residues. The CDR3 DNA is TGTGCCAGCAGCGGGGAGGCTGGAAACACCATATATTTT. Encoded protein: CASSGEAGNTIYF.

This chain joins TRBV12-3 or TRBV12-4 and TRBJ1-2; 8 bases line up with TRBD1. The CDR3 totals 12 residues. Trimming took 6 bases from V and 8 from J; bases not matched to a gene: 5. CDR3 region: CASSDRGRGYTF. CDR3 DNA sequence: TGTGCCAGCAGCGACAGGGGAAGGGGCTACACCTTC.

The gene calls are TRBV7-8 and TRBJ2-2; tentatively, D is TRBD1 (6 bases). Deletions cut 3 bases from V and 7 bases from J, with 15 bases between. The germline V gene encodes CDR1 SGHVS and CDR2 FQNEAQ. This CDR3 contains 15 residues. The CDR3 protein is CASSLQGLGIGELFF. The CDR3, as DNA: TGTGCCAGCAGCTTGCAGGGGCTCGGGATCGGGGAGCTGTTTTTT.

The chain combines TRBV2 with TRBJ2-7; 7 bases map to TRBD1. With V trimmed by 6 bases and J by 3 bases, 5 bases remained unmatched. The CDR3 length is 13 residues. CDR1 is SNHLY and CDR2 is FYNNEI in the germline V gene. CDR3 loop: CASRGQYDYEQYF. In DNA form, the CDR3 reads TGTGCCAGCAGGGGACAGTATGACTACGAGCAGTACTTC.

The chain carries TRBV6-9 and TRBJ2-1; 8 bases line up with TRBD2. CDR3 length equals 15 residues. Per the germline V gene, CDR1 is MNHGY and CDR2 is SVAAGI. The V segment lost 4 bases and the J segment 3 bases; nucleotides outside the gene matches: 5. CDR3 loop: CASSSAGGHYNEQFF. CDR3 sequence (DNA): TGTGCCAGCAGTTCGGCGGGGGGCCACTACAATGAGCAGTTCTTC.

V is TRBV30 and J is TRBJ1-1; D is unresolved. This CDR3 contains 13 residues. Trimming cost V 1 base and J 3 bases, with 9 bases left between them. CDR1 and CDR2 (germline): GTSNPN, SVGIG (reference sequence). The CDR3 coding sequence is TGTGCCTGGAGTGGGGGTTGGTACACTGAAGCTTTCTTT. Protein product: CAWSGGWYTEAFF.

This sequence joins TRBV18 and TRBJ2-1, with TRBD2 identical over 11 bases. Per germline, CDR1 KGHSH and CDR2 LQKENI. The trim removed 2 bases at V and 4 bases at J, leaving 1 base unmatched. CDR3 length: 15 amino acids. The CDR3, as DNA: TGTGCCAGCTCACCAGGGACTAGCGGTTACAATGAGCAGTTCTTC. This sequence encodes CASSPGTSGYNEQFF.